This T cell receptor (beta chain) is drawn from a study of OX40 agonist ivuxolimab in advanced cancers. Overall study context: Antecedent anti-PD-1, anti-PD-L1 or anti-CTLA-4 therapy was permissible, with about 40% having received some. Study results and limitations: Part of the nonresponder group also had normalized T-cell clonal expansion that was low.

CDR1 is SQVTM and CDR2 is ANQGSEA in the germline V gene. This CDR3 spans 14 amino acids. V dropped 4 bases and J dropped 3 bases, with 16 bases sitting between them. Data came from immunoSEQ multiplex PCR; TCRdb stores just in-frame clones and leaves some out. The sample contains about 64,000 clones, 85% to 90% of which appear only once. For this clone: What it binds is not known.

This TCR was recovered from an adult with an advanced solid tumor such as melanoma, head and neck, liver or kidney cancer. V usage is TRBV29-1 and J usage is TRBJ2-7, with D perhaps TRBD1 or TRBD2 (6 bases each). Sequencing used CD4+ or CD8+ T cells sorted from blood, obtained in a trial of the OX40 agonist ivuxolimab. The CDR3 sequence is CSVVVGGPNYEQYF. The CDR3 DNA is TGCAGCGTTGTTGTGGGGGGCCCAAACTACGAGCAGTACTTC.